Listed below are T cell receptor beta chains from one sample, sequenced in a study of blood T cell repertoires in COVID-19. Sequencing used immunoSEQ multiplex PCR; TCRdb keeps in-frame clones, though not all of them. This sample has 350,000 to 400,000 clones, with approximately 89% found just once. The sample taken for sequencing was PBMCs or T cells enriched from blood (not recorded which). The receptor set was obtained from a woman between 40 and 55 years old who had been exposed to COVID-19. Both conserved end residues are part of each CDR3. Fields, in order: clone size, J gene, D gene, V gene, CDR3 DNA, CDR3 protein. D genes are given only for firm matches. Size tells how often a clone was seen (once, few, many) or the class of an expanded clone, and some rows leave it out.

.,TRBJ1-4,TRBD1,TRBV9,TGTGCCAGCAGCGTTTCCCAGGGGGACGAAAAACTGTTTTTT,CASSVSQGDEKLFF
.,TRBJ1-3,.,TRBV6-5,TGTGCCAGCAGTCCCTTTGGAGGGACTGGAAACACCATATATTTT,CASSPFGGTGNTIYF
.,TRBJ1-2,TRBD1,TRBV12-3/TRBV12-4,TGTGCCAGCAGTCCCAGGGGGGGCTACACCTTC,CASSPRGGYTF
.,TRBJ1-5,.,TRBV19,TGTGCCAGTAGTTATAGAGGGCCAGCGAGAAATAGCAATCAGCCCCAGCATTTT,CASSYRGPARNSNQPQHF
.,TRBJ1-1,TRBD1,TRBV5-1,TGCGCCAGCAGCTTAGGACAGGGCCAAGAAGCTTTCTTT,CASSLGQGQEAFF
few,TRBJ1-1,.,TRBV2,TGTGCCAGCAGTCAGAGGGAAGCTTTCTTT,CASSQREAFF
.,TRBJ1-5,.,TRBV11-2,TGTGCCAGCAGCCTAGCAGGGCTAAATCAGCCCCAGCATTTT,CASSLAGLNQPQHF
.,TRBJ1-6,TRBD1,TRBV27,TGTGCCAGCAGTACCCCAGGGGGCTGGGGCGCCGAAAATTCACCCCTCCACTTT,CASSTPGGWGAENSPLHF
.,TRBJ1-2,.,TRBV27,TGTGCCAGCAGTCCACGGACGGGATCGGTCTATGGCTACACCTTC,CASSPRTGSVYGYTF
.,TRBJ2-5,.,TRBV9,TGTGCCAGCAGCGTCGGGGGTTGGGGAGAGACCCAGTACTTC,CASSVGGWGETQYF
.,TRBJ2-1,TRBD2,TRBV7-2,TGTGCCAGCAGCCCCGTAAGGCGGGGGAATGAGCAGTTCTTC,CASSPVRRGNEQFF
.,TRBJ2-5,TRBD1,TRBV18,TGTGCCAGTTCAGACAGGGTCCAAGAGACCCAGTACTTC,CASSDRVQETQYF
.,TRBJ2-2,TRBD2,TRBV10-2,TGCGCCAGCAGTCGGACAAGCGGGGCGAACACCGGGGAGCTGTTTTTT,CASSRTSGANTGELFF
.,TRBJ1-5,TRBD1,TRBV27,TGTGCCAGCAGTCCCCGACAGGGATTTCAGCCCCAGCATTTT,CASSPRQGFQPQHF
.,TRBJ2-1,.,TRBV5-4,TGTGCCAGCAGCTTTTTACAGGTCCCACTGGAACAATACAATGAGCAGTTCTTC,CASSFLQVPLEQYNEQFF
.,TRBJ1-1,.,TRBV9,TGTGCCAGCAGCGTAGATGCGGGTCCGACTGAAGCTTTCTTT,CASSVDAGPTEAFF
once,TRBJ1-2,.,TRBV5-5,TGTGCCAGCAGCTTGGAAGGGGGTAGAGGCTACACCTTC,CASSLEGGRGYTF
.,TRBJ1-5,.,TRBV30,TGTGCCTGGAGTGGACAGCCTAATCAGCCCCAGCATTTT,CAWSGQPNQPQHF
.,TRBJ2-6,TRBD1,TRBV7-3,TGTGCCAGCAGCCCGTCTGGGACAGCGTCTGGGGCCAACGTCCTGACTTTC,CASSPSGTASGANVLTF
.,TRBJ2-7,TRBD1,TRBV30,TGTGCCTGGAGTGTAGGACCCGGGACAGACTACGAGCAGTACTTC,CAWSVGPGTDYEQYF
.,TRBJ2-7,.,TRBV6-5,TGTGCCACCACCCCCGGGGAGCGAGCCGCCGAGCAGTACTTC,CATTPGERAAEQYF
.,TRBJ2-5,.,TRBV7-9,TGTGCCAGCAGCTTAGCGCGTACGGGAGAAGGTTGGACCCAGTACTTC,CASSLARTGEGWTQYF
.,TRBJ1-4,TRBD1,TRBV5-1,TGCGCCAGGAACAGACAGGGGGTAAAACTGTTTTTT,CARNRQGVKLFF
.,TRBJ1-5,TRBD1,TRBV6-2/TRBV6-3,TGTGCCAGCAGTTCACAGGGGAATCAGCCCCAGCATTTT,CASSSQGNQPQHF
.,TRBJ1-3,.,TRBV13,TGTGCCAGCAGCCTTCGGGATCTTTCTGGAAACACCATATATTTT,CASSLRDLSGNTIYF
.,TRBJ1-1,TRBD1,TRBV12-3/TRBV12-4,TGTGCCAGCAGTAGGGACAGATACACTGAAGCTTTCTTT,CASSRDRYTEAFF
.,TRBJ1-2,.,TRBV14,TGTGCCAGCAGCCAAGGACAGGCCTATGGCTACACCTTC,CASSQGQAYGYTF
.,TRBJ2-7,.,TRBV19,TGTGCCAGTAGTATAGCGGGGAAGAGGGCCTACGAGCAGTACTTC,CASSIAGKRAYEQYF
.,TRBJ1-1,.,TRBV13,TGTGCCAGCAGCTTAGGTCTTACGGGTGAAGCTTTCTTT,CASSLGLTGEAFF
few,TRBJ1-1,.,TRBV25-1,TGTGCCACCAGGGAGGACACTGAAGCTTTCTTT,CATREDTEAFF
.,TRBJ2-5,.,TRBV7-3,TGTGCCAGCAGCTTACTAGGACAGCAAGAGACCCAGTACTTC,CASSLLGQQETQYF
.,TRBJ1-2,.,TRBV18,TGTGCCAGCTCAGAGCAGGGAACTAACTATGGCTACACCTTC,CASSEQGTNYGYTF
few,TRBJ2-2,TRBD1,TRBV18,TGTGCCAGCTCACAAGGGGGCCCCGCGAACACCGGGGAGCTGTTTTTT,CASSQGGPANTGELFF
once,TRBJ1-2,.,TRBV3-1/TRBV3-2,TGTGCCAGCAGCCAAATTCAGGGGTCGCGCGGCTACACCTTC,CASSQIQGSRGYTF
.,TRBJ2-7,TRBD2,TRBV10-3,TGTGCCATCAGTGAGGTTAGCGGGAGCTACGAGCAGTACTTC,CAISEVSGSYEQYF
.,TRBJ1-6,.,TRBV25-1,TGTGCCAGCAGTGACCCAGCAGGGGCACGTTCACCCCTCCACTTT,CASSDPAGARSPLHF
.,TRBJ1-5,TRBD1,TRBV9,TGTGCCAGCAGCGTAGGGGCAGGGGGCGGCAATCAGCCCCAGCATTTT,CASSVGAGGGNQPQHF
.,TRBJ1-2,.,TRBV6-1,TGTGCCAGCAGTGAATACAGAGTGTTTAACTATGGCTACACCTTC,CASSEYRVFNYGYTF
.,TRBJ2-5,TRBD2,TRBV7-2,TGTGCCAGCAGCGCAGGGAGGGTCATAGAGACCCAGTACTTC,CASSAGRVIETQYF
once,TRBJ2-7,TRBD2,TRBV27,TGTGCCAGCAGTTCCCCGACTAGCGGGAGATTCGAGCAGTACTTC,CASSSPTSGRFEQYF
.,TRBJ1-1,.,TRBV19,TGTGCCAGTAGTATATTGGGGGGTACTGAAGCTTTCTTT,CASSILGGTEAFF
.,TRBJ1-1,TRBD1,TRBV18,TGTGCCAGCTCGCGGGACAGGGTTGCTGAAGCTTTCTTT,CASSRDRVAEAFF
.,TRBJ2-2,.,TRBV19,TGTGCCAGTAGTATCAACGGGATGGGTCTCACGAACACCGGGGAGCTGTTTTTT,CASSINGMGLTNTGELFF
.,TRBJ2-5,.,TRBV18,TGTGCCAGCTCACCCAGGACTATCCAAGAGACCCAGTACTTC,CASSPRTIQETQYF